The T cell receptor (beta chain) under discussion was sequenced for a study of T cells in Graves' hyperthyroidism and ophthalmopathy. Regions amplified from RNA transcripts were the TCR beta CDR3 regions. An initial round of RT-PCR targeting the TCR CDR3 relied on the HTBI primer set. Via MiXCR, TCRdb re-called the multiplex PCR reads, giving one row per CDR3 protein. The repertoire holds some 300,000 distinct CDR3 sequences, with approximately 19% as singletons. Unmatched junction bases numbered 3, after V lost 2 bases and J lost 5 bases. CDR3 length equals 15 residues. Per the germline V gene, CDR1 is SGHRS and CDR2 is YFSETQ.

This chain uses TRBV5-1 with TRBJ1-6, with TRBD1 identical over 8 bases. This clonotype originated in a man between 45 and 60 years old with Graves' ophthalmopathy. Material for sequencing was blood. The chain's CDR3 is CASSFGQGHNSPLHF. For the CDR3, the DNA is TGCGCCAGCAGCTTTGGACAGGGTCATAATTCACCCCTCCACTTT.